These 11 T cell receptor beta chains share one sample of origin, sequenced in a study of early T cells in non-severe SARS-CoV-2 infection. TCRdb reprocessed the 5' RACE reads via MiXCR and lists one record per CDR3 protein. In the table there are 50,000 to 60,000 distinct CDR3 sequences, over 7% of which are singletons. Source material: whole blood. These receptor sequences come from an adult who was a healthcare worker with PCR-confirmed SARS-CoV-2 infection or an uninfected control (not recorded which).

J is TRBJ1-2 and V is TRBV9; the D gene is possibly TRBD1 (5 bases). V was pared by 3 bases and J by 7 bases, with 13 bases between. Looked up from germline, CDR1 is SGDLS and CDR2 is YYNGEE. There are 13 residues in the CDR3. CDR3 nucleotide sequence: TGTGCCAGCAGCGGAGCAGGGTCTCGTGGCTACACCTTC. This encodes CASSGAGSRGYTF.

V and J are TRBV27 and TRBJ1-1; TRBD1 agrees at 7 bases. The germline V gene has CDR1 MNHEY and CDR2 SMNVEV (reference sequence). This CDR3 comprises 13 residues. The V and J ends lost 3 bases and 7 bases, in that order; junction bases with no gene match: 5. CDR3 in DNA: TGTGCCAGCAGTTTGGGGCCAGGGGGTGAAGCTTTCTTT. This sequence encodes CASSLGPGGEAFF.

This clonotype was seen ten or more times. This rearrangement joins TRBV29-1 to TRBJ2-3, with D perhaps matching TRBD1 or TRBD2 (6 bases each). Germline lookup yields CDR1 SQVTM and CDR2 ANQGSEA. Trimming left V 5 bases short and J 4 bases short, with 13 bases between. The CDR3 loop spans 13 amino acids. The CDR3 spells CSVPGAGADTQYF. The CDR3 DNA reads as TGCAGCGTTCCGGGGGCAGGCGCAGATACGCAGTATTTT.

This clonotype has ten or more counts. This sequence joins TRBV29-1 and TRBJ1-6; 7 bases match TRBD1. Germline CDR1 is SQVTM and CDR2 is ANQGSEA. The CDR3 spans 12 residues. Unmatched junction bases numbered 1, after V lost 5 bases and J lost 6 bases. The CDR3, as DNA: TGCAGCGTTCGGGACAGTAATTCACCCCTCCACTTT. Its translation is CSVRDSNSPLHF.

There are many counts of this clonotype. The chain uses TRBV11-1 and TRBJ1-1; perhaps TRBD1 as D (6 bases). The CDR3 is 14 residues long. Trimming shortened V by 5 bases and J by 9 bases, and 19 bases separated the two germline ends. Looked up from germline, CDR1 is SGHAT and CDR2 is FQDESV (reference sequence). This CDR3 is CASSPQTGQSKAFF. The CDR3 bases are TGTGCCAGCAGCCCCCAAACTGGACAGTCTAAAGCTTTCTTT.

At least ten counts were recorded for this clonotype. This chain joins TRBV29-1 and TRBJ1-3, with D possibly matching TRBD1 (6 bases). CDR1 is SQVTM, CDR2 ANQGSEA, per germline. The CDR3 runs 15 residues. The V end was cut by 7 bases, the J end by 7 bases, with 23 bases between. The CDR3, as DNA: TGCAGCGCTTTGACACTGGACAGAACCAAGAACACCATATATTTT. Translated, it gives CSALTLDRTKNTIYF.

The table lists this clonotype with a few counts. The chain uses TRBV20-1 and TRBJ2-3; possibly TRBD2 for D (5 bases). V was clipped by 6 bases and J by 0 bases, with 16 bases between them. The CDR3 runs to 15 residues. Germline V lookup: CDR1 DFQATT, CDR2 SNEGSKA (reference sequence). CDR3 residues: CSALTFSGSTDTQYF. The DNA for the CDR3 is TGCAGTGCCCTCACCTTTTCGGGAAGCACAGATACGCAGTATTTT.

This chain links TRBV3-1 with TRBJ1-3; D might be TRBD1 (6 bases). Trimming cost V 3 bases and J 1 base, with 10 bases left between them. The CDR3 extends over 15 amino acids. In germline, CDR1 is LGHDT, CDR2 YNNKEL (reference sequence). The CDR3 loop is CASSHQQGSGNTIYF. The DNA for the CDR3 is TGTGCCAGCAGCCACCAACAGGGTTCTGGAAACACCATATATTTT.

In this sample, this clonotype turned up many times. The chain uses TRBV4-2 and TRBJ2-1, with D maybe TRBD2 (5 bases). The CDR3 has 16 amino acids. With 4 bases removed from V and 9 bases from J, the gap between germline ends came to 22 bases. CDR1 and CDR2 from the germline V gene are LGHNA and YNFKEQ. The CDR3 bases are TGTGCCAGCAGCCCCCAAGGAGGACCAGCTTCTGGTGAGCAGTTCTTC. This encodes CASSPQGGPASGEQFF.

A few counts support this clonotype. V is TRBV5-1 and J is TRBJ2-3, with D tentatively TRBD1 (6 bases). CDR1 SGHRS and CDR2 YFSETQ come from the germline V gene. V gave up 4 bases and J gave up 4 bases, with 19 bases separating them. There are 16 residues in the CDR3. The CDR3 loop is CASSPPSQSGADTQYF. The CDR3 coding sequence is TGCGCCAGCAGCCCTCCGAGCCAGTCAGGGGCAGATACGCAGTATTTT. The entire variable domain, with the rest obtained from reference TRBV5-1 and TRBJ2-3, is as follows: KAGVTQTPRYLIKTRGQQVTLSCSPISGHRSVSWYQQTPGQGLQFLFEYFSETQRNKGNFPGRFSGRQFSNSRSEMNVSTLELGDSALYLCASSPPSQSGADTQYFGPGTRLTVL.

This rearrangement joins TRBV10-3 to TRBJ2-2; 8 bases fit TRBD1. J gave up 1 base and V 5 bases, and 3 bases lay outside the gene matches. The germline V gene encodes CDR1 ENHRY and CDR2 SYGVKD. The CDR3 has 15 residues. The CDR3 DNA follows: TGTGCCATCAGTCAGGACAGGGAGAACACCGGGGAGCTGTTTTTT. Its translation: CAISQDRENTGELFF.